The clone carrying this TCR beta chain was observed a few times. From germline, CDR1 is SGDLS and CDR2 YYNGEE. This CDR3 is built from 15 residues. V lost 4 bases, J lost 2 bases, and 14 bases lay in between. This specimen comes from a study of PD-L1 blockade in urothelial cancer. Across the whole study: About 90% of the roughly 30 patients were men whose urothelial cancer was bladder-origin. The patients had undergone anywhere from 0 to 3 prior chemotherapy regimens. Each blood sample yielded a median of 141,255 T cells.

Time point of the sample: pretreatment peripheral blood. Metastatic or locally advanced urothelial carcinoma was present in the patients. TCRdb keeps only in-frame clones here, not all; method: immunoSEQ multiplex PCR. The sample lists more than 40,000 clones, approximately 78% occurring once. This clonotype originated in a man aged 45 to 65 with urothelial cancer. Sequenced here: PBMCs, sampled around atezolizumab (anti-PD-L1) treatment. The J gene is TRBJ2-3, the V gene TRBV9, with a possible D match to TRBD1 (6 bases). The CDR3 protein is CASSFQQGPTDTQYF. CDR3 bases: TGTGCCAGCAGCTTCCAGCAGGGGCCCACAGATACGCAGTATTTT.